This T cell receptor (beta chain) came from a study of monozygotic twins with inflammatory bowel disease. From the 5' RACE reads, TCRdb lists one entry per CDR3 protein and no DNA. This repertoire comprises about 93,000 distinct CDR3 sequences; its ten largest clones make up 7.4%. This CDR3 has 15 residues. Per the germline V gene, CDR1 is SGHAT and CDR2 is FQDESV (reference sequence). The rearrangement links TRBV11-1 to TRBJ1-1. Sample: blood. This receptor was taken from a human donor with ulcerative colitis or Crohn's disease, or a healthy co-twin of an affected twin (not recorded which). The CDR3: CASSHGGVRDTEAFF.